In its sample, the clone carrying this TCR beta chain was seen many times. What it recognizes is unknown. Where libraries were unsorted, they were derived from 2 million PBMCs stored at -80 degrees C. The CDR3 is made up of 15 amino acids. V was trimmed by 2 bases and J by 0 bases, leaving 8 bases between them. The source of the sample is a study of neurological immune-mediated disorders. The study, taken as a whole, reports: Across subjects, no CDR3 amino acid sequence appeared in expanded clones of more than one subject, a finding that suggested private repertoires in all groups.

MiXCR was run by TCRdb on the 5' RACE reads, yielding one entry per CDR3 protein. Of fewer than 90,000 distinct CDR3 sequences in the sample, approximately 10% were seen once. The rearrangement joins TRBV12-3 or TRBV12-4 to TRBJ2-1, with D unclear. The material sequenced was PBMCs. The TCR was taken from a man aged 35 to 55 in good health. CDR3 in DNA: TGTGCCAGCAGTTTAAGTAGTAGCTCCTACAATGAGCAGTTCTTC. It encodes CASSLSSSSYNEQFF.